The 18 T cell receptor beta chains in this list originate from one sample, sequenced in a study of siplizumab effects on memory and regulatory T cells. TCRdb keeps only in-frame clones here, not all; method: immunoSEQ multiplex PCR. The table has approximately 94,000 clones, approximately 94% seen once. The sequenced material came from non-Treg CD4+ T cells sorted from blood. The receptors stem from a human donor in good health.

The CDR3 DNA follows: TGCGCCAGCAGCCGGATGGGACAGGGGTCCTTCGCCACAGATACGCAGTATTTT. It is translated as CASSRMGQGSFATDTQYF. V and J are TRBV5-1 and TRBJ2-3; TRBD1 aligns across 10 bases. With V trimmed by 4 bases and J by 2 bases, 13 bases remained unmatched. Looked up from germline, CDR1 is SGHRS and CDR2 is YFSETQ. The CDR3 has 18 residues.

Notes on this clone: At one end, the junction sequence differs from germline, possibly due to a read error. The chain employs TRBV11-2 and TRBJ2-5; no reliable D call. The CDR3 runs 11 residues. CDR1 is SGHAT, CDR2 FQNNGV, per germline. CDR3 loop: CASSLDLTRHF. In nucleotides, the CDR3 is TGTGCCAGCAGCTTAGATCTTACACGCCACTTC.

This chain links TRBV27 with TRBJ2-3; D remains ambiguous. The CDR3 consists of 15 residues. The V gene lost 2 bases and the J gene lost 0 bases, with 9 bases spanning the gap. Germline V gene data show CDR1 as MNHEY and CDR2 as SMNVEV (reference sequence). The CDR3 nucleotides are TGTGCCAGCAGTTTACAGACTCCTAGCACAGATACGCAGTATTTT. This translates into CASSLQTPSTDTQYF.

This clone appeared once. A junction end diverges from the germline sequence, so it may reflect a read error. J is TRBJ2-5 and V is TRBV7-7, with D possibly matching TRBD2 (6 bases). Germline values: CDR1 SSHAT, CDR2 FNYEAQ (reference sequence). This CDR3 region has 17 residues. DNA of the CDR3: TGTGCTAGCAGCCAAAACCTCGGGGGAGCTGGAAGGGAGACCCAGTACTTC. This gives the protein CASSQNLGGAGRETQYF. Full variable domain (outside the CDR3, taken from reference TRBV7-7 and TRBJ2-5): GAGVSQSPRYKVTKRGQDVTLRCDPISSHATLYWYQQALGQGPEFLTYFNYEAQPDKSGLPSDRFSAERPEGSISTLTIQRTEQRDSAMYRCASSQNLGGAGRETQYFGPGTRLLVL.

J is TRBJ2-5 and V is TRBV18; 9 bases are shared with TRBD1. The CDR3 sequence is 14 residues long. V was pared by 3 bases and J by 4 bases, with 3 bases of the junction left unmatched. Germline values: CDR1 KGHSH, CDR2 LQKENI. CDR3 sequence reads: CASSPQTGGETQYF. The DNA of the CDR3 is TGTGCCAGCTCACCTCAGACAGGGGGAGAGACCCAGTACTTC.

The chain has TRBV9 and TRBJ2-3; 13 positions match TRBD2. The CDR3 runs 16 residues. Germline CDR1 reads SGDLS; CDR2 reads YYNGEE. Trimming at V came to 4 bases and at J to 4 bases, leaving 6 bases not matched to a gene. CDR3 sequence reads: CASSPWTSGGADTQYF. CDR3 bases: TGTGCCAGCAGCCCCTGGACTAGCGGGGGCGCAGATACGCAGTATTTT.

CDR3 nucleotides: TGTGCCAGCAGCGTCGCGGGAGTTAAAGACAATGAGCAGTTCTTC. Amino acids: CASSVAGVKDNEQFF. This sequence joins TRBV7-9 and TRBJ2-1; 7 positions match TRBD2. Germline lookup yields CDR1 SEHNR and CDR2 FQNEAQ (reference sequence). This CDR3 has 15 amino acids. After removal of 5 bases from V and 5 bases from J, the junction contained 9 bases not matched to a gene.

This sequence joins TRBV7-3 and TRBJ2-2; D perhaps matches TRBD2 (5 bases). This CDR3 spans 16 amino acids. Deletions cut 5 bases from V and 0 bases from J, with 13 bases between. Per germline, CDR1 SGHTA and CDR2 FQGTGA. This chain's CDR3 is CASSLKGGANTGELFF. Written as DNA, the CDR3 is TGTGCCAGCAGCCTCAAAGGAGGAGCGAACACCGGGGAGCTGTTTTTT.

In regard to this clone: An end of the junction differs from the germline gene, which may be a read error. This chain uses TRBV7-7 with TRBJ2-1, with D maybe TRBD1 (6 bases). Germline V gene lookup returns CDR1 SSHAT and CDR2 FNYEAQ (reference sequence). The CDR3 is 15 amino acids. CDR3 DNA: TGTGCTAGCAGCCCCCTTGACCCCGGGACAAGTGAGCAGTTCTTC. This codes for CASSPLDPGTSEQFF.

V and J are TRBV7-3 and TRBJ2-2, with TRBD2 matching 9 bases. The CDR3 totals 16 residues. The germline gives CDR1 SGHTA, CDR2 FQGTGA. Trimming removed 5 bases from V and 1 base from J; junction bases left unmatched: 5. The CDR3 sequence is CASSPSAGGNTGELFF. CDR3 nucleotides: TGTGCCAGCAGCCCCTCAGCGGGAGGGAACACCGGGGAGCTGTTTTTT. The whole variable domain, remainder taken from reference TRBV7-3 and TRBJ2-2, is GAGVSQTPSNKVTEKGKYVELRCDPISGHTALYWYRQSLGQGPEFLIYFQGTGAADDSGLPNDRFFAVRPEGSVSTLKIQRTERGDSAVYLCASSPSAGGNTGELFFGEGSRLTVL.

The chain recombines TRBV4-2 with TRBJ2-6; 9 bases map to TRBD2. Germline loops: CDR1 LGHNA, CDR2 YNFKEQ. The V gene end was trimmed by 0 bases and the J gene end by 2 bases; junction bases not matched to a gene: 5. The CDR3 totals 18 residues. The CDR3 nucleotides read TGTGCCAGCAGCCAAGATATGCTAGCGGGAACTGGGGCCAACGTCCTGACTTTC. It translates to CASSQDMLAGTGANVLTF.

For this clone: A junction boundary mismatches the germline segment, possibly from a read error. The chain joins TRBV7-7 to TRBJ2-1, with TRBD2 matching over 10 bases. Germline-derived CDR1 and CDR2 are SSHAT and FNYEAQ (reference sequence). CDR3 length equals 14 residues. The CDR3 region has the DNA TGTGCTAGCAGCGTTAACATAGCGGGAGGTGAGCAGTTCTTC. Translated, it gives CASSVNIAGGEQFF.

The gene calls are TRBV5-1 and TRBJ2-2, with TRBD2 matching 10 bases. Trimming cost V 3 bases and J 0 bases; bases outside gene matches: 14. Germline V gives CDR1 SGHRS, CDR2 YFSETQ. The CDR3 length is 20 residues. The chain's CDR3 is CASSSPPFISGRTNTGELFF. For the CDR3, the DNA is TGCGCCAGCAGCTCCCCGCCTTTTATTAGCGGGAGGACGAACACCGGGGAGCTGTTTTTT.

The CDR3 reads CASSWDRGAWNTEAFF. The CDR3 DNA follows: TGCGCCAGCAGCTGGGACAGGGGCGCTTGGAACACTGAAGCTTTCTTT. The V call is TRBV5-1, the J call TRBJ1-1, with 10 positions matching TRBD1. The CDR3 consists of 16 residues. The V gene end was trimmed by 3 bases and the J gene end by 1 base; junction bases not matched to a gene: 6. CDR1 and CDR2 (germline): SGHRS, YFSETQ.

The table lists this clone with a count of one. V usage is TRBV13 and J usage is TRBJ2-1, with 10 bases matching TRBD2. With V trimmed by 1 base and J by 11 bases, 14 bases remained unmatched. Germline CDR1 PRHDT, CDR2 FYEKMQ (reference sequence). The CDR3 loop spans 17 amino acids. DNA for the CDR3: TGTGCCAGCAGCTTAGTACTCGGAGTTCCTAGCGGGGGAAAGCAGTTCTTC. Its translation is CASSLVLGVPSGGKQFF.

The gene calls are TRBV10-2 and TRBJ2-2, with D unclear. From germline, CDR1 is WSHSY and CDR2 SAAADI. The V end was cut by 0 bases, the J end by 3 bases, with 2 bases between. This CDR3 contains 13 residues. The CDR3 nucleotides are TGCGCCAGCAGTGAGTCCCACACCGGGGAGCTGTTTTTT. Translating it yields CASSESHTGELFF.

The chain uses TRBV12-5 and TRBJ2-2, with 8 bases identical to TRBD1. Trimming took 6 bases from V and 5 from J; bases not matched to a gene: 8. This CDR3 comprises 15 residues. Germline CDR1 and CDR2: LGHNT and FRNRAP. The CDR3 is CASGVPGQGTGELFF. In DNA form, the CDR3 reads TGTGCTAGTGGAGTCCCAGGACAGGGAACCGGGGAGCTGTTTTTT.

The chain is built from TRBV30 and TRBJ2-7, with 7 bases fitting TRBD2. Trimming cost V 4 bases and J 6 bases; bases outside gene matches: 12. Looked up from germline, CDR1 is GTSNPN and CDR2 is SVGIG (reference sequence). The CDR3 is 14 residues long. The CDR3 region is CAWKVAGEGSEQYF. In nucleotides, the CDR3 is TGTGCCTGGAAGGTAGCGGGCGAGGGTAGCGAGCAGTACTTC.